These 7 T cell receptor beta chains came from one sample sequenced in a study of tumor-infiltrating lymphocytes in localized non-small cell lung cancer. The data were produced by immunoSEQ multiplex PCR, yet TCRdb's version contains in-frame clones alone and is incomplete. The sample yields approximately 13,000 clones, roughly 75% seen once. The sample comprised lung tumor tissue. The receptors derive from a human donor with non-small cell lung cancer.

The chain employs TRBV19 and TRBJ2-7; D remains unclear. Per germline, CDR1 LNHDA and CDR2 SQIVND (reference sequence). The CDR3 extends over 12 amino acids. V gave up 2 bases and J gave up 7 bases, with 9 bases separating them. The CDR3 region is CASSIFGREQYF. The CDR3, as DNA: TGTGCCAGTAGTATATTTGGGCGGGAGCAGTACTTC.

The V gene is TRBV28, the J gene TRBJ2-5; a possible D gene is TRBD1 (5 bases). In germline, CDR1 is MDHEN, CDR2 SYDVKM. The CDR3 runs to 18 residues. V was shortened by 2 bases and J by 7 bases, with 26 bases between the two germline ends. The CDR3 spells CASSLGARRARQLGTQYF. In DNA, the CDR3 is TGTGCCAGCAGTTTAGGGGCCCGACGGGCACGTCAGCTCGGGACCCAGTACTTC. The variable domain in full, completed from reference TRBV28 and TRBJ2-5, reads DVKVTQSSRYLVKRTGEKVFLECVQDMDHENMFWYRQDPGLGLRLIYFSYDVKMKEKGDIPEGYSVSREKKERFSLILESASTNQTSMYLCASSLGARRARQLGTQYFGPGTRLLVL.

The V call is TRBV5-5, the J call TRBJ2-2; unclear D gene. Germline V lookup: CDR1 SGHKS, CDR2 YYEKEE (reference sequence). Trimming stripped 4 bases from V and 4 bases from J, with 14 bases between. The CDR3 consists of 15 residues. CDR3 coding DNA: TGTGCCAGCAGCCCTCGACCGGACGGCACCGGGGAGCTGTTTTTT. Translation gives CASSPRPDGTGELFF.

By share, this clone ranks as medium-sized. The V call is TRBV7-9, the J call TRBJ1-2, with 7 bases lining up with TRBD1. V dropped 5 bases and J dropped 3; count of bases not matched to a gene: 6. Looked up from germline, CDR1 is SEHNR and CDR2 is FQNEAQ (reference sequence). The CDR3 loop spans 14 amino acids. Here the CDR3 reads CASSPRQGHYGYTF. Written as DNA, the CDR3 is TGTGCCAGCAGCCCAAGACAGGGACACTATGGCTACACCTTC.

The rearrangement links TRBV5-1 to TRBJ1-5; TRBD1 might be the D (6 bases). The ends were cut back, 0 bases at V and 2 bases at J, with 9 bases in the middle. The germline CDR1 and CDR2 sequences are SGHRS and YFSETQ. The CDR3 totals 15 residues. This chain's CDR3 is CASSLEGVGNQPQHF. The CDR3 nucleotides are TGCGCCAGCAGCTTGGAGGGGGTGGGCAATCAGCCCCAGCATTTT.

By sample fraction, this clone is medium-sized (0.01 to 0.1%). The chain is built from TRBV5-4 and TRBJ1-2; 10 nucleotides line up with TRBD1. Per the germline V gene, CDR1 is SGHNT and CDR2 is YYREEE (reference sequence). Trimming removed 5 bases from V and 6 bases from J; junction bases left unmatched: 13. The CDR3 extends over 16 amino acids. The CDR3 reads CASRATGTGAIDGYTF. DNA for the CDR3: TGTGCCAGCAGGGCGACCGGGACAGGGGCTATAGATGGCTACACCTTC.

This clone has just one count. CDR3 sequence: CASSPFREGTDTQYF. CDR3 coding DNA: TGTGCCAGCTCACCCTTCAGGGAAGGAACAGATACGCAGTATTTT. The genes are TRBV18 and TRBJ2-3, with D possibly TRBD1 on 5 matching bases. V gave up 3 bases and J gave up 3 bases, with 13 bases separating them. There are 15 residues in the CDR3. Germline CDR1 and CDR2: KGHSH and LQKENI. The complete variable domain, with remaining parts taken from reference TRBV18 and TRBJ2-3, reads NAGVMQNPRHLVRRRGQEARLRCSPMKGHSHVYWYRQLPEEGLKFMVYLQKENIIDESGMPKERFSAEFPKEGPSILRIQQVVRGDSAAYFCASSPFREGTDTQYFGPGTRLTVL.